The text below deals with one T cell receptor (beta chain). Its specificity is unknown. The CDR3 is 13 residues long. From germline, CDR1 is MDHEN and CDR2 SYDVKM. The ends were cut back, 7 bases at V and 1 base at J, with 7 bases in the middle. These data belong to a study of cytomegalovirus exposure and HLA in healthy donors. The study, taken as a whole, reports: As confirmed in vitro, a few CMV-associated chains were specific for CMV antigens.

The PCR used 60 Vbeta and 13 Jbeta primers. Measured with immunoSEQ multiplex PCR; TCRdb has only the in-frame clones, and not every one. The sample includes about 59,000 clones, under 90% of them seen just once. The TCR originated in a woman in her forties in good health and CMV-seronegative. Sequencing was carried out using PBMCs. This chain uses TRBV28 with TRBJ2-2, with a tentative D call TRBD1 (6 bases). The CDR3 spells CASKQGNTGELFF. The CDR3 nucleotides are TGTGCCAGCAAACAGGGGAACACCGGGGAGCTGTTTTTT.